This T cell receptor beta chain was recorded in a study of Graves' ophthalmopathy and Graves' hyperthyroidism. RNA transcripts yielded amplified TCR beta CDR3 regions. The first round was an RT-PCR with HTBI primers, and the second round was a multiplex PCR. TCRdb itself ran the multiplex PCR reads through MiXCR, one entry per CDR3 protein. Of about 550,000 distinct CDR3 sequences in the sample, just under 40% were seen once. With regard to this clonotype: Just one base apart from a much larger clone, this may be a read error.

The sequence was collected from an adult man with Graves' hyperthyroidism. Sequencing was done on a sample of peripheral blood or thyroid tissue (not recorded which).

CDR3 region: CASSFDGSRNYGYTF. CDR3 sequence (DNA): TGTGCCAGCAGTTTCGACGGGTCTCGTAACTATGGCTACACCTTC. The chain has TRBV7-2 and TRBJ1-2; no firm D call. With 6 bases removed from V and 1 base from J, the gap between germline ends came to 15 bases. In germline, CDR1 is SGHTA, CDR2 FQGNSA. CDR3 length: 15 amino acids.